The rows below give T cell receptor beta chains drawn from one sample of a study of shared clonotypes between healthy human individuals. TCRdb's copy holds only in-frame clones and misses some; the assay was immunoSEQ multiplex PCR. The data contain roughly 1.5 million clones, under 99% of them singletons. The sequenced sample was naive CD4+ T cells sorted from blood. All receptors derive from a man aged 30 to 39 in good health. Each CDR3 is given without its conserved first and last residue. Fields, in order: J gene, D gene, CDR3 length, V gene, CDR3 protein. The D gene is left open where the match is weak.

J: TRBJ2-2
D: -
length: 13
V: TRBV2
CDR3: ASRGRQPFTGELF

J: TRBJ2-7
D: -
length: 10
V: TRBV29-1
CDR3: SVTDSSYEQY

J: TRBJ1-5
D: TRBD1
length: 13
V: TRBV2
CDR3: ASRLTGGYDQPQH

J: TRBJ1-2
D: TRBD1
length: 14
V: TRBV6-5
CDR3: ASSYSPTGANYGYT

J: TRBJ1-5
D: -
length: 11
V: TRBV18
CDR3: ASSPGEKQPQH

J: TRBJ2-5
D: -
length: 12
V: TRBV2
CDR3: ASSDRASGETQY

J: TRBJ1-2
D: -
length: 12
V: TRBV5-1
CDR3: ASAKDNVNYGYT

J: TRBJ2-5
D: -
length: 12
V: TRBV2
CDR3: ASMPDSAGETQY

J: TRBJ2-1
D: -
length: 13
V: TRBV10-2
CDR3: ASSPSISGNNEQF

J: TRBJ2-1
D: -
length: 12
V: TRBV7-9
CDR3: ASSLAASVSEQF

J: TRBJ2-7
D: TRBD1
length: 12
V: TRBV6-6
CDR3: ASRRTGDKYEQY

J: TRBJ2-4
D: -
length: 11
V: TRBV18
CDR3: ASSREAKNIQY

J: TRBJ2-2
D: -
length: 13
V: TRBV7-9
CDR3: ASSPRGQGTGELF

J: TRBJ1-2
D: -
length: 13
V: TRBV19
CDR3: ASSMRGAPAEQCD

J: TRBJ2-3
D: -
length: 11
V: TRBV15
CDR3: ATSRDTGDTQY

J: TRBJ2-7
D: -
length: 11
V: TRBV18
CDR3: ASSPTASYEQY

J: TRBJ2-7
D: TRBD2
length: 13
V: TRBV2
CDR3: ASSPRTSAPYEQY